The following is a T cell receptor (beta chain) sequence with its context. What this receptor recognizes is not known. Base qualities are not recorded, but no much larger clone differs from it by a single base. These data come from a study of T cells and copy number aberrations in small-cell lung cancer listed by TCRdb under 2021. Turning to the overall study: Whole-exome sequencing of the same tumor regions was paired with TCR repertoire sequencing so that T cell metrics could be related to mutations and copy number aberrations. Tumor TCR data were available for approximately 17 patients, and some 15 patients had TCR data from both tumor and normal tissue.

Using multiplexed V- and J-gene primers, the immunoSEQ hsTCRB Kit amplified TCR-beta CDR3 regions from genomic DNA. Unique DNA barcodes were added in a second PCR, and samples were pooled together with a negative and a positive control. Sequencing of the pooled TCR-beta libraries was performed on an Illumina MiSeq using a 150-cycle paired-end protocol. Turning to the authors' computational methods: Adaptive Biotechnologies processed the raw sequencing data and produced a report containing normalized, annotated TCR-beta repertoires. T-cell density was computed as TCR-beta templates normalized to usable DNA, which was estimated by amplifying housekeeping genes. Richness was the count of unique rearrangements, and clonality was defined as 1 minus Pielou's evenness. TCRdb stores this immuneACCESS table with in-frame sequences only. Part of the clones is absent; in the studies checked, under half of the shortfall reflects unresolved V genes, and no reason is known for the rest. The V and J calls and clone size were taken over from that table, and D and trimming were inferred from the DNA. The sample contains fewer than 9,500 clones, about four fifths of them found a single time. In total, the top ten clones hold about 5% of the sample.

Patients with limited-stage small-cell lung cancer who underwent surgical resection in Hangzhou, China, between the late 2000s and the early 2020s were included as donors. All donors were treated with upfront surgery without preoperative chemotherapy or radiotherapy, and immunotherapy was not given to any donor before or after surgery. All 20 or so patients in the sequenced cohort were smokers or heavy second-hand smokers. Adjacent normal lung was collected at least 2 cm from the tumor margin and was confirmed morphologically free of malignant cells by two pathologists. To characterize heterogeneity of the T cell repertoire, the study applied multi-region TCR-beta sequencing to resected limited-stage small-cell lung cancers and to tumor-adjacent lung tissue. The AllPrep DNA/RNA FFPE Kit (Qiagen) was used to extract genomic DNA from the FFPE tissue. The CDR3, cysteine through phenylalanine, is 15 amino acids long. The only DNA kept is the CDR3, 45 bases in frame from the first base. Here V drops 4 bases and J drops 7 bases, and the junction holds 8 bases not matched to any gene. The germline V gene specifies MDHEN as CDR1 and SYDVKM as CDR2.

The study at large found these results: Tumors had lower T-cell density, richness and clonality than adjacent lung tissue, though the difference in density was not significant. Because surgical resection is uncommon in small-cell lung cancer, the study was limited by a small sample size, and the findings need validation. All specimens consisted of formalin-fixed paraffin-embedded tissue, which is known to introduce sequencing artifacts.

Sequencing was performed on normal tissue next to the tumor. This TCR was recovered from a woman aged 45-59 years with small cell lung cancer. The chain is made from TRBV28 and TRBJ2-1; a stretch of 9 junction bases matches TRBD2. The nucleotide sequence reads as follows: TGTGCCAGCAGTTACCTAGCGGGAAACCGAAATGAGCAGTTCTTC. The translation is CASSYLAGNRNEQFF.